The 15 T cell receptor beta chains listed next were all sequenced from one sample in a study of patients and donors after allogeneic stem cell transplantation. Each CDR3 protein gets one entry after TCRdb re-called the RT-PCR reads with MiXCR. The table lists approximately 61,000 distinct CDR3 sequences, roughly 15% of them singletons. Sequenced sample: blood, either unsorted or a sorted T cell fraction (not recorded which). The source of these receptors is a human donor who was either an allogeneic HSCT recipient or a stem cell or donor lymphocyte infusion donor (not recorded which). It is not recorded whose cells these are; they may come from a transplant donor.

The chain combines TRBV6-5 with TRBJ2-4, with D possibly TRBD2 on 5 matching bases. The CDR3 runs to 15 residues. CDR1 and CDR2 from the germline V gene are MNHEY and SVGAGI. V was shortened by 6 bases and J by 5 bases, with 17 bases between the two germline ends. In DNA, the CDR3 is TGTGCCAGCAGCATCTCAGAGGCCGGGGAAAACATTCAGTACTTC. This translates into CASSISEAGENIQYF.

This clonotype was seen a single time. One base away lies a much larger clone, so this may be a sequencing read error. The chain links TRBV12-3 or TRBV12-4 to TRBJ2-5; D is unresolved. The CDR3 loop spans 14 amino acids. The CDR3 reads CASCLRRNQETQYF. In nucleotides, the CDR3 is TGTGCCAGCTGTTTGAGGCGGAACCAAGAGACCCAGTACTTC.

This clonotype was counted between two and nine times. The chain joins TRBV19 to TRBJ2-7; D could derive from TRBD1 or TRBD2 (5 bases each). Trimming removed 5 bases at V and 6 bases at J, with 23 bases between. The CDR3 is made up of 16 amino acids. Per germline, CDR1 LNHDA and CDR2 SQIVND (reference sequence). The CDR3 coding sequence is TGTGCCAGTAGTCCGGGGCAAGTCCAGGGTTTGCGCGAGCAGTACTTC. Amino acid sequence: CASSPGQVQGLREQYF.

The chain has TRBV20-1 and TRBJ2-2; a weak D match, TRBD1 (5 bases). The CDR3 is made up of 15 amino acids. V gave up 1 base and J gave up 0 bases, with 9 bases separating them. CDR1 is DFQATT and CDR2 is SNEGSKA in the germline V gene (reference sequence). CDR3 DNA: TGCAGTGCTAGAGGACAGACTGCGAACACCGGGGAGCTGTTTTTT. Translating it yields CSARGQTANTGELFF.

This clonotype came up many times. The rearrangement joins TRBV9 to TRBJ1-1; D unresolved. Germline V gene sequence: CDR1 SGDLS, CDR2 YYNGEE. The ends were cut back, 7 bases at V and 2 bases at J, with 15 bases in the middle. CDR3 length equals 14 residues. The CDR3 loop reads CASWVSEVNTEAFF. For the CDR3, the DNA is TGTGCCAGCTGGGTAAGTGAGGTTAACACTGAAGCTTTCTTT.

This clonotype was detected ten times or more. The chain has TRBV20-1 and TRBJ1-4; maybe TRBD1 (5 bases). This CDR3 has 15 amino acids. V dropped 2 bases and J dropped 0 bases, with 10 bases sitting between them. The germline V gene encodes CDR1 DFQATT and CDR2 SNEGSKA (reference sequence). This CDR3 is CSARHSGPTNEKLFF. CDR3 nucleotides: TGCAGTGCTAGACACTCGGGGCCAACTAATGAAAAACTGTTTTTT.

This clonotype occurred a few times. This rearrangement joins TRBV5-1 to TRBJ2-7; no clear D gene. The germline V and J ends were trimmed by 0 bases and 2 bases, with 12 bases remaining between them. The CDR3 contains 15 residues. The V gene's germline CDR1 is SGHRS and CDR2 YFSETQ. The chain's CDR3 is CASSLDSFSPYEQYF. In nucleotides, the CDR3 is TGCGCCAGCAGCTTGGACAGTTTTTCACCCTACGAGCAGTACTTC.

This clonotype was counted many times. The V gene is TRBV6-2 or TRBV6-3, the J gene TRBJ1-2; D is undetermined. The CDR3 runs 11 residues. Per the germline V gene, CDR1 is MNHEY and CDR2 is SVGEGT. V dropped 6 bases and J dropped 13 bases, with 15 bases sitting between them. In DNA form, the CDR3 reads TGTGCCAGCAGCCCCGGGCCGGCCATCACCTTC. It translates to CASSPGPAITF.

This clonotype was observed many times. The V gene is TRBV20-1, the J gene TRBJ1-2; D unclear. Deletions cut 4 bases from V and 1 base from J, with 10 bases between. This CDR3 comprises 13 residues. Germline CDR1 DFQATT, CDR2 SNEGSKA (reference sequence). This chain's CDR3 is CSAKTEFNYGYTF. The CDR3, as DNA: TGCAGTGCTAAAACAGAATTTAACTATGGCTACACCTTC.

This clonotype was found a few times. V is TRBV7-9 and J is TRBJ2-3; a weak D match, TRBD2 (5 bases). CDR3 length: 15 residues. The V end was cut by 7 bases, the J end by 1 base, with 15 bases between. Per the germline V gene, CDR1 is SEHNR and CDR2 is FQNEAQ (reference sequence). The DNA for the CDR3 is TGTGCCAGCAATCTTCCGGGGTTACGCACAGATACGCAGTATTTT. Amino acids: CASNLPGLRTDTQYF.

A few counts support this clonotype. The chain joins TRBV5-4 to TRBJ2-2, with 7 bases aligning to TRBD2. Germline V gene data show CDR1 as SGHNT and CDR2 as YYREEE (reference sequence). The CDR3 spans 15 residues. Trimming removed 1 base from V and 3 bases from J; junction bases left unmatched: 3. CDR3 region: CASSLPSGDTGELFF. DNA for the CDR3: TGTGCCAGCAGCTTGCCTAGCGGAGACACCGGGGAGCTGTTTTTT.

This clonotype was counted many times. This chain links TRBV5-6 with TRBJ1-2; D unresolved. V was pared by 2 bases and J by 0 bases, with 11 bases between. Germline CDR1 is SGHDT and CDR2 is YYEEEE. This CDR3 comprises 15 residues. This CDR3 reads CASSFTRRANYGYTF. In DNA, the CDR3 is TGTGCCAGCAGCTTTACGAGGAGAGCTAACTATGGCTACACCTTC.

This clonotype occurred a few times. The rearrangement links TRBV7-9 to TRBJ2-7, with a weak D call TRBD2 (6 bases). Germline CDR1 reads SEHNR; CDR2 reads FQNEAQ (reference sequence). This CDR3 has 14 amino acids. V lost 5 bases and J lost 4, with 15 bases in between. The CDR3 nucleotides read TGTGCCAGCAGCCGGGACCTCGGACTATACGAGCAGTACTTC. Protein product: CASSRDLGLYEQYF.

This sequence joins TRBV9 and TRBJ2-5; 7 nucleotides agree with TRBD1. The CDR3 extends over 15 amino acids. Germline V gene sequence: CDR1 SGDLS, CDR2 YYNGEE. Trimming at V came to 0 bases and at J to 4 bases, leaving 6 bases not matched to a gene. This CDR3 reads CASSVVTGILETQYF. In DNA form, the CDR3 reads TGTGCCAGCAGCGTAGTGACAGGGATTTTAGAGACCCAGTACTTC.

This clonotype was detected only a few times. The rearrangement links TRBV9 to TRBJ2-2; no firm D call. The CDR3 is made up of 14 amino acids. In germline, CDR1 is SGDLS, CDR2 YYNGEE. V was cut by 4 bases and J by 7 bases, with 14 bases left in between. Here the CDR3 DNA reads TGTGCCAGCAGCCCGTTCTGGGGTGACGGGGAGCTGTTTTTT. Translated, it gives CASSPFWGDGELFF.